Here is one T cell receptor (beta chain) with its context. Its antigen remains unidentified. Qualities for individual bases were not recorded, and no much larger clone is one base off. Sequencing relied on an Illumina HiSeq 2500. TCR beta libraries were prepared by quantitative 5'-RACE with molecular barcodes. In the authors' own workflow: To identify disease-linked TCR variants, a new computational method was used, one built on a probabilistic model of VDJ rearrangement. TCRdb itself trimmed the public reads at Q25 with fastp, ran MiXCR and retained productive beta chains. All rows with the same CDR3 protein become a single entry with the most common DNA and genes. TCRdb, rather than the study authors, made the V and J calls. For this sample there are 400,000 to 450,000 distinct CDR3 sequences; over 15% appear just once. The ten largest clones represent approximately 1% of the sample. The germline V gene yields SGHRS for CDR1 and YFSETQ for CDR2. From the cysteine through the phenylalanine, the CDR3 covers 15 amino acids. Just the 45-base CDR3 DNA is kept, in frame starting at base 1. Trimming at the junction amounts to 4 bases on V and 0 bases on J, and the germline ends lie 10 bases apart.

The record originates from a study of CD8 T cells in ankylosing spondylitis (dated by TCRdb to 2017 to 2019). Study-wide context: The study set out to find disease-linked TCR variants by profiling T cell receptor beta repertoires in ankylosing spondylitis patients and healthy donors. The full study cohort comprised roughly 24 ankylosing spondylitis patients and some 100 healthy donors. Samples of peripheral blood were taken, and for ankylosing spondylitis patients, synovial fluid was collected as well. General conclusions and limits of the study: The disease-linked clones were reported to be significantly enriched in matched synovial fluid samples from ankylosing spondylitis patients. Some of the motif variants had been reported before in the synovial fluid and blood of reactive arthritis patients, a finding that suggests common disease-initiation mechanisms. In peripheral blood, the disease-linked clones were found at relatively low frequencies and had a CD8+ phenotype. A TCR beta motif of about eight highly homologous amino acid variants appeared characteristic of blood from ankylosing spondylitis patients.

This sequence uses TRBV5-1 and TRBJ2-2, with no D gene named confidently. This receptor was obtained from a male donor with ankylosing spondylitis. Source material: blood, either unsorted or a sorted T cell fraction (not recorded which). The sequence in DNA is TGCGCCAGCAGCCCCGTCCGGGCGAACACCGGGGAGCTGTTTTTT. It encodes CASSPVRANTGELFF.